This paragraph covers one TCR beta chain sequence. The specificity of this receptor is unknown. Base qualities are not at hand, and no much larger clone is one base apart. Collaborating institutions collected whole blood in K2EDTA tubes following their own protocols. For TCRbeta analysis, collaborators shipped samples in one of three forms: frozen whole blood, isolated PBMCs, or DNA extracted from either of those sample types. The sample comes from a study of blood T cell repertoires in COVID-19 (dated by TCRdb to the early 2020s). Describing the broader study: Collaborator samples came from the United States, Italy and Spain and covered acute and convalescent phases of COVID-19. The material from the prospective study consisted of cDNA or gDNA derived from T cells, B-cell-depleted T cells, or PBMCs. Deeply sampled blood TCRbeta repertoires from subjects exposed to, actively infected with, or recovered from COVID-19 were included in the dataset. The repertoires were released in a freely available public database intended as a resource for research on the immune response to SARS-CoV-2. Samples were obtained from the ongoing ImmuneRACE study (first 160 participants) and from 1,254 subjects provided by 6 global collaborators. Nearly every sample came with metadata listing a de-identified subject ID, COVID-19 status, age in years and sex. HLA class I and class II types, where available, came from metadata supplied by the sample provider rather than from assay-based typing. The paper's findings and limits, for the study overall: How much clinical and demographic metadata was included differed by source and by participant, and the metadata was provided uncurated.

The germline V and J ends show losses of 3 bases and 4 bases respectively, and no gene match explains 5 bases of the junction. CDR1 and CDR2, per the germline V gene (reference sequence), are LGHDT and YNNKEL. Spanning cysteine to phenylalanine, the CDR3 consists of 14 amino acids. The sequence is cut down to CDR3 DNA, 42 bases in frame from base 1. The immunoSEQ Assay, a bias-controlled multiplex PCR, was used to amplify TCRbeta CDR3 regions from genomic DNA. On the authors' methods: Within the assay, amplification of reference gene primers was used to estimate how many nucleated cells each sample contained. Sequence reads were collapsed and filtered to measure the absolute abundance of every unique TCRbeta CDR3 rearrangement. For each sample, productive Simpson clonality was calculated as the square root of Simpson's diversity index across productive rearrangements. The table was pulled from immuneACCESS by TCRdb, which kept in-frame rearrangements only. Such tables lose some clones; where checked, under half of the loss comes from unresolved V genes, and the rest has no known cause. That table supplies the V and J calls and clone size; D and trimming were determined from the DNA. This sample is represented by 90,000 to 140,000 clones; about three quarters of them were singletons. Jointly, the top ten make up roughly a fifth of the sample.

This clonotype was obtained from a woman in her 70s with acute or convalescent COVID-19. This receptor chain uses TRBV3-1 (or the pseudogene TRBV3-2) and TRBJ2-5; the junction holds 7 bases that match TRBD1. The specimen sequenced was peripheral blood. The sequenced DNA is TGTGCCAGCAGCCATACAGGGGACGGAGAGACCCAGTACTTC. This encodes CASSHTGDGETQYF.